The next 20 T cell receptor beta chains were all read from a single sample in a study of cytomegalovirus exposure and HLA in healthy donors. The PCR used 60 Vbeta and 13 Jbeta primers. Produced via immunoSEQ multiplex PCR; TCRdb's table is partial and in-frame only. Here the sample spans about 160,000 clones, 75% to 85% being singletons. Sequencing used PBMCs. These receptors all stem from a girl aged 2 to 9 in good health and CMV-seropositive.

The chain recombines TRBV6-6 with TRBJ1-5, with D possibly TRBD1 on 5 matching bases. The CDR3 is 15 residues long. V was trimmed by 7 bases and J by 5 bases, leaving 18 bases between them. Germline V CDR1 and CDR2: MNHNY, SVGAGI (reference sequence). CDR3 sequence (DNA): TGTGCCAGCAACTTTCGGAGGGGCGTCGATCAGCCCCAGCATTTT. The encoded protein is CASNFRRGVDQPQHF.

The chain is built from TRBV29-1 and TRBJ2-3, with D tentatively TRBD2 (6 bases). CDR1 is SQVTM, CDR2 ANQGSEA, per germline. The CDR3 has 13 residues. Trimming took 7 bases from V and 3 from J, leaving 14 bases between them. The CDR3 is CSGDKEGTDTQYF. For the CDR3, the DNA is TGCAGCGGCGATAAGGAGGGTACAGATACGCAGTATTTT.

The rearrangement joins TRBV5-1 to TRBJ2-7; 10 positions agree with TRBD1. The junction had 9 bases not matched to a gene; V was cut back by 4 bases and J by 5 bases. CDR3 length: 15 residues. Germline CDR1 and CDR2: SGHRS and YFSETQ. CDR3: CASSDQTGGEDEQYF. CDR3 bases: TGCGCCAGCAGCGACCAGACAGGGGGCGAAGACGAGCAGTACTTC. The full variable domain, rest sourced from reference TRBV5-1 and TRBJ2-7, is KAGVTQTPRYLIKTRGQQVTLSCSPISGHRSVSWYQQTPGQGLQFLFEYFSETQRNKGNFPGRFSGRQFSNSRSEMNVSTLELGDSALYLCASSDQTGGEDEQYFGPGTRLTVT.

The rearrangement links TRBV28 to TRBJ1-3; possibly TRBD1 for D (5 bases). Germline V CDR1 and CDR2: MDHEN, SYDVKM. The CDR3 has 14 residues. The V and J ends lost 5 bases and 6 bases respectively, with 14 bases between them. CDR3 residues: CASSPTTGQNTIYF. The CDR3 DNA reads TGTGCCAGCAGTCCCACCACAGGCCAAAACACCATATATTTT.

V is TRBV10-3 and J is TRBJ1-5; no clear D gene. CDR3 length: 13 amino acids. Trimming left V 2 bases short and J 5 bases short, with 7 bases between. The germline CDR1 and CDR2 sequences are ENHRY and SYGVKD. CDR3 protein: CAISEDSDQPQHF. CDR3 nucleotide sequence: TGTGCCATCAGTGAGGACTCGGATCAGCCCCAGCATTTT.

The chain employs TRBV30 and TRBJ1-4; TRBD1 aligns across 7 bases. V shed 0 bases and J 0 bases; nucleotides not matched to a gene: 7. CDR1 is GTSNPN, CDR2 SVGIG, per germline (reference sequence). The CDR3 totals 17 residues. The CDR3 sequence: CAWSVVGTAATNEKLFF. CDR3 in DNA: TGTGCCTGGAGTGTGGTCGGGACAGCCGCAACTAATGAAAAACTGTTTTTT.

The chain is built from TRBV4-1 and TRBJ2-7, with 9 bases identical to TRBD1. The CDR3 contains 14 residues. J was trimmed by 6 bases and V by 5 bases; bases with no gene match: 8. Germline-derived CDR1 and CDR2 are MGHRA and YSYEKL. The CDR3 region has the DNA TGCGCCAGCAGCTACTCCGGGACAGGGAGCGAGCAGTACTTC. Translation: CASSYSGTGSEQYF.

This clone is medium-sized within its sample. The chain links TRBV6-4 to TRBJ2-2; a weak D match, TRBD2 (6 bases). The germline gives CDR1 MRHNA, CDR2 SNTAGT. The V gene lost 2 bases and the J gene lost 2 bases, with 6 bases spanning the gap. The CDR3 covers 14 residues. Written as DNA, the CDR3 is TGTGCCAGCAGTGACGGGACTAACACCGGGGAGCTGTTTTTT. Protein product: CASSDGTNTGELFF.

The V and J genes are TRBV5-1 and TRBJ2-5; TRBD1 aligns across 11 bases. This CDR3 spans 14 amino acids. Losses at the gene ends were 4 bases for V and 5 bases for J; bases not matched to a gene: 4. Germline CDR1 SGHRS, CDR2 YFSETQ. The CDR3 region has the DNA TGCGCCAGCAGCCCGGGACAGGGGGGCGAGACCCAGTACTTC. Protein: CASSPGQGGETQYF.

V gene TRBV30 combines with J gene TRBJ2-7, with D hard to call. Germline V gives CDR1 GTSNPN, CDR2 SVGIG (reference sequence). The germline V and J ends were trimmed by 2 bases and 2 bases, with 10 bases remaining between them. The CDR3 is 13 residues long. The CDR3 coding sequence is TGTGCCTGGAGTCGATCCTATGCCTACGAGCAGTACTTC. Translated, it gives CAWSRSYAYEQYF. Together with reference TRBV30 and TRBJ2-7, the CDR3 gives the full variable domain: SQTIHQWPATLVQPVGSPLSLECTVEGTSNPNLYWYRQAAGRGLQLLFYSVGIGQISSEVPQNLSASRPQDRQFILSSKKLLLSDSGFYLCAWSRSYAYEQYFGPGTRLTVT.

The CDR3 protein is CASSDLVSYNEQFF. The CDR3 bases are TGTGCCAGCAGTGACCTTGTCTCCTACAATGAGCAGTTCTTC. This chain links TRBV25-1 with TRBJ2-1; D is uncertain. V was shortened by 3 bases and J by 0 bases, with 6 bases between the two germline ends. This CDR3 is built from 14 residues. Per germline, CDR1 MGHDK and CDR2 SYGVNS.

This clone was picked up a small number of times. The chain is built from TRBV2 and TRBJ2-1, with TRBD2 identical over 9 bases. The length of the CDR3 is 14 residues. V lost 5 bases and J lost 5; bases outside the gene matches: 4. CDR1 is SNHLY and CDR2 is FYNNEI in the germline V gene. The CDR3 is CASSRTSADNEQFF. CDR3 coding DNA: TGTGCCAGCAGTCGGACTAGCGCAGACAATGAGCAGTTCTTC.

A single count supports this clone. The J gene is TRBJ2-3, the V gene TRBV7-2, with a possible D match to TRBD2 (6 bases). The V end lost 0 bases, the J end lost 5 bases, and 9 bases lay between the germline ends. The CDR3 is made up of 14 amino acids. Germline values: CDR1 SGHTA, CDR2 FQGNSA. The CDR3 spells CASSLARGVDTQYF. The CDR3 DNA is TGTGCCAGCAGCTTAGCGCGGGGTGTAGATACGCAGTATTTT.

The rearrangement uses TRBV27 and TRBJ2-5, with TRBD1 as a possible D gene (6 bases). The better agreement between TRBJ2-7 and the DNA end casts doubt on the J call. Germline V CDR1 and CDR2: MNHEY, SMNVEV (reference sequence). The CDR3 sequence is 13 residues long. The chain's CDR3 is CASSTTGSYEQYF. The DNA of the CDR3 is TGTGCCAGCAGTACGACAGGTTCCTACGAGCAGTACTTC.

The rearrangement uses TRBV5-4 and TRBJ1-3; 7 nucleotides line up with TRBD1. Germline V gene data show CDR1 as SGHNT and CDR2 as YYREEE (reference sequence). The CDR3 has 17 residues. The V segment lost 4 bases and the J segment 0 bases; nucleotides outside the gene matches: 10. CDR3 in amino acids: CASSPGQLGNSGNTIYF. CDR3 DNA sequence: TGTGCCAGCAGCCCGGGACAGTTAGGCAACTCTGGAAACACCATATATTTT.

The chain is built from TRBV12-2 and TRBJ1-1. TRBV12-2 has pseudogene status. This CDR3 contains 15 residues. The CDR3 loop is CASRLVRLMNTEAFF. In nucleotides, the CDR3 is TGTGCAAGTCGCTTAGTCCGTTTAATGAACACTGAAGCTTTCTTT.

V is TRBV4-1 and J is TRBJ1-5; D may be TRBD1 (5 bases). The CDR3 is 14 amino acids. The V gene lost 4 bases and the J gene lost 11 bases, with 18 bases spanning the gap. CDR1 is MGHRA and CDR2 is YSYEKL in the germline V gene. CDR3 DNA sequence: TGCGCCAGCAGCCCCTCAACAGTGGGGGGATCCCAGCATTTT. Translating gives CASSPSTVGGSQHF.

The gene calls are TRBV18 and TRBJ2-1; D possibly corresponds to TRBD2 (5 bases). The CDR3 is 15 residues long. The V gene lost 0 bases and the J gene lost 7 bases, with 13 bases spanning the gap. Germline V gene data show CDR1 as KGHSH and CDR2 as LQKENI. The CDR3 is CASSPPQPPGNEQFF. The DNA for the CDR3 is TGTGCCAGCTCACCACCACAGCCACCGGGGAATGAGCAGTTCTTC.

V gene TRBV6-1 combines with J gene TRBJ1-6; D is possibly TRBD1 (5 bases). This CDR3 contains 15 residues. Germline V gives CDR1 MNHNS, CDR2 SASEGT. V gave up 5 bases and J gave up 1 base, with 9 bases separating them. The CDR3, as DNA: TGTGCCAGCAGTTCCCAGGGTTCCTATAATTCACCCCTCCACTTT. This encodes CASSSQGSYNSPLHF.

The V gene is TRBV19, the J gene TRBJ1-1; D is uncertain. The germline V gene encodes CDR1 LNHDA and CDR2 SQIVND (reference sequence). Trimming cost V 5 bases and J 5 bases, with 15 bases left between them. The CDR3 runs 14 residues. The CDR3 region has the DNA TGTGCCAGTAGTGTCAGGAAAATGGTAACTGAAGCTTTCTTT. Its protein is CASSVRKMVTEAFF.